The 3 T cell receptor beta chains given below trace back to one sample, sequenced in a study of cytomegalovirus exposure and HLA in healthy donors. Primers: 60 Vbeta forward and 13 Jbeta reverse. Clones were read by immunoSEQ multiplex PCR, and TCRdb kept only the in-frame ones, dropping some. The top ten hold 11% of the sample, which has approximately 150,000 clones, more than 70% seen once. Sample: PBMCs. All receptors come from a man between 18 and 29 years old in good health and CMV-seropositive.

This chain uses TRBV13 with TRBJ2-1; TRBD2 matches 7 bases. V lost 3 bases to trimming and J lost 10 bases; unmatched junction nucleotides: 12. The CDR3 covers 15 residues. Germline CDR1 reads PRHDT; CDR2 reads FYEKMQ (reference sequence). The CDR3 nucleotides read TGTGCCAGCAGCTTGGGGGGGGGAGCCCTATACGAGCAGTTCTTC. Protein: CASSLGGGALYEQFF.

The chain recombines TRBV18 with TRBJ1-5; D gene ambiguous. The CDR3 has 14 amino acids. V dropped 2 bases and J dropped 4 bases, with 9 bases sitting between them. The germline V gene has CDR1 KGHSH and CDR2 LQKENI. CDR3 sequence: CASSPETFNQPQHF. In DNA form, the CDR3 reads TGTGCCAGCTCACCAGAGACATTTAATCAGCCCCAGCATTTT.

This clone has only one observation. The V call is TRBV27, the J call TRBJ2-6; a weak D match, TRBD2 (5 bases). The CDR3 has 15 residues. Trimming stripped 2 bases from V and 1 base from J, with 6 bases between. Germline CDR1 and CDR2: MNHEY and SMNVEV (reference sequence). The CDR3 is CASSLGGSGANVLTF. The CDR3 DNA reads TGTGCCAGCAGTTTAGGCGGGTCTGGGGCCAACGTCCTGACTTTC.